This TCR beta chain came from a study of blood T cells in healthy people across ages. With a J-beta primer mix and a sample-barcoded 5' primer, a second PCR ran about 7 to 12 cycles. Using its own MiXCR run on the 5' RACE reads, TCRdb lists one record per CDR3 protein. The profile shows about 800,000 distinct CDR3 sequences, around half of them singletons. Deletions cut 1 base from V and 3 bases from J, with 10 bases between. This CDR3 has 14 amino acids. Points from the study as a whole: A conclusive naive versus antigen-experienced comparison was prevented by the unsorted PBMCs. Higher diversity and more naive CD4+ cells were features of long-lived donors, compared to aged donors.

This clonotype was seen only a few times. Its specificity is not known. This clonotype was obtained from an elderly man in good health. The chain employs TRBV12-3 or TRBV12-4 and TRBJ2-7; no firm D call. The sequencing input was blood. CDR3 bases: TGTGCCAGCAGTTTAGGGCAGATTAACTACGAGCAGTACTTC. It encodes CASSLGQINYEQYF.